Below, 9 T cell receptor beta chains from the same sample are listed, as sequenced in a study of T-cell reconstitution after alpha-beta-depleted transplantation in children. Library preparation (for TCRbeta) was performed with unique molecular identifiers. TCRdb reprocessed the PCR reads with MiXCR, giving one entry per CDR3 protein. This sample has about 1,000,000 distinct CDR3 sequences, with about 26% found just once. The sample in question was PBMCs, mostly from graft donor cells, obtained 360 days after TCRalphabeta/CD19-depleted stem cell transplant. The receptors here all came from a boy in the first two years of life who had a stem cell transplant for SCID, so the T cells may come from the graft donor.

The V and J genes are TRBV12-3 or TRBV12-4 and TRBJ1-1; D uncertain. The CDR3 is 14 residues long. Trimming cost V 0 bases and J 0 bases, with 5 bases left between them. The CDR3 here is CASSLAVMNTEAFF. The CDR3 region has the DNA TGTGCCAGCAGTTTAGCGGTGATGAACACTGAAGCTTTCTTT.

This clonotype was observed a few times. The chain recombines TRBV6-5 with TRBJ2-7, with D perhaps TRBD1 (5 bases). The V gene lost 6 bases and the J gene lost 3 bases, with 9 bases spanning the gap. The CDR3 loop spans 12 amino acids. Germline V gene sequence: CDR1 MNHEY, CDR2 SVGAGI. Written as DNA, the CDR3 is TGTGCCAGCAGGTCGACAGTCTACGAGCAGTACTTC. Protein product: CASRSTVYEQYF.

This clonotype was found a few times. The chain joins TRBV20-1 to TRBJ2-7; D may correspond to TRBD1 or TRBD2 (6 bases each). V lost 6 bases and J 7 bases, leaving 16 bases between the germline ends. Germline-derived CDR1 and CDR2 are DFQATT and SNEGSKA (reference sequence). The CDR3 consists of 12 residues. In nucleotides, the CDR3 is TGCAGTGCGGGCCGGGGGCCCCTGGAGCAGTACTTC. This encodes CSAGRGPLEQYF.

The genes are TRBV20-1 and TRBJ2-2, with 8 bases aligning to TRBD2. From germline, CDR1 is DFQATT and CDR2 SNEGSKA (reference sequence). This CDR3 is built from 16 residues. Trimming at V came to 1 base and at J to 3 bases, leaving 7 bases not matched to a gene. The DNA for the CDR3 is TGCAGTGCTAGAGTGGGCGGGAGGCCGGACACCGGGGAGCTGTTTTTT. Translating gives CSARVGGRPDTGELFF.

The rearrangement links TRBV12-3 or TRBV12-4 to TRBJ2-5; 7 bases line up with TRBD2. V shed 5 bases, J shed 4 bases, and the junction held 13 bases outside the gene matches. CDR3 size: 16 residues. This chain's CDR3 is CASSPRTSLGRETQYF. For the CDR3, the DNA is TGTGCCAGCAGTCCGCGGACTAGTCTGGGGCGAGAGACCCAGTACTTC.

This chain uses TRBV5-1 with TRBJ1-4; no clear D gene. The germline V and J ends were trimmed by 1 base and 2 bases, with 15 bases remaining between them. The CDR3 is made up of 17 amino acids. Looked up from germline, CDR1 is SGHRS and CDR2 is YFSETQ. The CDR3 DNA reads TGCGCCAGCAGCTTGTCCCTATACGGGATTACTAATGAAAAACTGTTTTTT. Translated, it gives CASSLSLYGITNEKLFF.

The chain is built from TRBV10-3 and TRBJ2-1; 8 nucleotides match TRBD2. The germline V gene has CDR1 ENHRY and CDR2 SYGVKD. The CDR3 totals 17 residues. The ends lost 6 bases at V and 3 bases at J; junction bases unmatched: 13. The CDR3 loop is CAISRDGREGYYNEQFF. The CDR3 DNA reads TGTGCCATCAGCCGGGACGGCCGGGAGGGTTACTACAATGAGCAGTTCTTC.

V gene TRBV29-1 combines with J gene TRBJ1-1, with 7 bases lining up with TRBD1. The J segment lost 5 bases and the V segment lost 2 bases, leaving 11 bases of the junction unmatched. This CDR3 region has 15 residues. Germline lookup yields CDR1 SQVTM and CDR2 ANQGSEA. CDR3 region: CSVETPGTVRTEAFF. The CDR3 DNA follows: TGCAGCGTTGAAACCCCCGGGACAGTCAGGACTGAAGCTTTCTTT.

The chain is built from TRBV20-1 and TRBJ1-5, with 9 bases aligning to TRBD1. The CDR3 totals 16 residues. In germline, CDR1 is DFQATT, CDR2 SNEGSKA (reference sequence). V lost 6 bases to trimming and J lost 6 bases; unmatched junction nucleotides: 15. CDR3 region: CSAINGQGNYGQPQHF. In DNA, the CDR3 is TGCAGTGCCATAAATGGACAGGGGAATTATGGTCAGCCCCAGCATTTT.